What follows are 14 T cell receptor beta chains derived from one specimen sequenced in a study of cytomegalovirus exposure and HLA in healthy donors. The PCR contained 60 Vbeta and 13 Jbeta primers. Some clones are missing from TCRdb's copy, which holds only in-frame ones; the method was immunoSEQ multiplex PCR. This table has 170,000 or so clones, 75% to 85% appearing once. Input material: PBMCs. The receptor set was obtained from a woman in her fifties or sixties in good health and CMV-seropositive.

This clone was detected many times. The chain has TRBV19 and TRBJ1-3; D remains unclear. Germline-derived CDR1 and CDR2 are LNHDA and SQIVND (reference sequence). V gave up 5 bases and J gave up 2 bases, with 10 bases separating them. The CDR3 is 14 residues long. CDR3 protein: CASSVYGAGNTIYF. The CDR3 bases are TGTGCCAGTAGTGTATACGGGGCTGGAAACACCATATATTTT.

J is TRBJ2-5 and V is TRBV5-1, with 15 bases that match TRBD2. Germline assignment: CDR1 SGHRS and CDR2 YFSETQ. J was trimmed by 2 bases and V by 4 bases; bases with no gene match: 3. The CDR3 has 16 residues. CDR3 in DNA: TGCGCCAGCAGCCGCGGACTAGCGGGGGGGCAAGAGACCCAGTACTTC. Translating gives CASSRGLAGGQETQYF. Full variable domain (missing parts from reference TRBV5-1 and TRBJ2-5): KAGVTQTPRYLIKTRGQQVTLSCSPISGHRSVSWYQQTPGQGLQFLFEYFSETQRNKGNFPGRFSGRQFSNSRSEMNVSTLELGDSALYLCASSRGLAGGQETQYFGPGTRLLVL.

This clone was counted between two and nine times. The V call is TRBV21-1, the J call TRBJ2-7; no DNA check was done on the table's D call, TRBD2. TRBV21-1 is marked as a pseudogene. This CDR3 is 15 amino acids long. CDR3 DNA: TGTGCCACCTGGATAAGATTGGGGGGAGGCCACGAGCAGTACTTC. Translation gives CATWIRLGGGHEQYF.

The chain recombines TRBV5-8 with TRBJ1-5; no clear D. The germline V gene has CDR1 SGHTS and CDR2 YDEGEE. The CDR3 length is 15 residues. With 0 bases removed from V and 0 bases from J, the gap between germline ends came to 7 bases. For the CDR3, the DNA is TGTGCCAGCAGCTTGGACAGATATAGCAATCAGCCCCAGCATTTT. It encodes CASSLDRYSNQPQHF.

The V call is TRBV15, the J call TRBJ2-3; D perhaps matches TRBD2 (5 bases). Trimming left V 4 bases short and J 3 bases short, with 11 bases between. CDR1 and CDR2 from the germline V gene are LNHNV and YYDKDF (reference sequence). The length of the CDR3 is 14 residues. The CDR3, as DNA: TGTGCCACCAGCAAGGAGGAAACGACAGATACGCAGTATTTT. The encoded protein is CATSKEETTDTQYF.

The CDR3 region has the DNA TGTGCCAGCAGTTTGACAGGGGACTACTACAATGAGCAGTTCTTC. This translates into CASSLTGDYYNEQFF. This chain links TRBV6-6 with TRBJ2-1; the D gene is possibly TRBD1 (8 bases). The CDR3 length is 15 residues. Germline V gives CDR1 MNHNY, CDR2 SVGAGI (reference sequence). The ends were cut back, 4 bases at V and 3 bases at J, with 13 bases in the middle.

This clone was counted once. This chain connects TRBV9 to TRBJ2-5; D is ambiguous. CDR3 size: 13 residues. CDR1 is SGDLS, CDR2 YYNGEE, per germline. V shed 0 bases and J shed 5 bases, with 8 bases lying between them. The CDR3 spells CASSVGFQETQYF. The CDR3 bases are TGTGCCAGCAGCGTAGGGTTTCAGGAGACCCAGTACTTC.

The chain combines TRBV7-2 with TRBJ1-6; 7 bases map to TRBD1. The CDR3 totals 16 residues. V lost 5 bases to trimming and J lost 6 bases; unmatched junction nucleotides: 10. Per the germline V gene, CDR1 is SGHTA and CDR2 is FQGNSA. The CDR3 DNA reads TGTGCCAGCAGCGATCGTTACAGGGGACGTAATTCACCCCTCCACTTT. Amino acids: CASSDRYRGRNSPLHF.

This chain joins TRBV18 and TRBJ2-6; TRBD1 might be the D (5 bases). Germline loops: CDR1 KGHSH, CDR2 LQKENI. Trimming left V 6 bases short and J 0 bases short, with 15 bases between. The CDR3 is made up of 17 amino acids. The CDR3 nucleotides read TGTGCCAGCTCGCCCGACAGCGATTACTCTGGGGCCAACGTCCTGACTTTC. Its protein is CASSPDSDYSGANVLTF. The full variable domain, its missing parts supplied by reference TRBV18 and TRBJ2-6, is NAGVMQNPRHLVRRRGQEARLRCSPMKGHSHVYWYRQLPEEGLKFMVYLQKENIIDESGMPKERFSAEFPKEGPSILRIQQVVRGDSAAYFCASSPDSDYSGANVLTFGAGSRLTVL.

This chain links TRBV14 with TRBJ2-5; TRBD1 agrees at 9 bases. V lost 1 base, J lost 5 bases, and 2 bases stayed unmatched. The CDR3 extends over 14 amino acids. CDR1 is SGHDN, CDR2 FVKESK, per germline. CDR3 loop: CASSQVGQGETQYF. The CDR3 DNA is TGTGCCAGCAGCCAAGTGGGACAGGGTGAGACCCAGTACTTC.

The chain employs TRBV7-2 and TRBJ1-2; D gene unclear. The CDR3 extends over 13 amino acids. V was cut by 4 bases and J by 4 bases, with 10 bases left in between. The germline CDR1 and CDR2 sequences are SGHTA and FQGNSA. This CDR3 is CASSSPGSYGYTF. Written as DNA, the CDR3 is TGTGCCAGCAGCTCACCGGGGAGCTATGGCTACACCTTC. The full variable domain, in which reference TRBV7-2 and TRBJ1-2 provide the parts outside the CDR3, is GAGVSQSPSNKVTEKGKDVELRCDPISGHTALYWYRQSLGQGLEFLIYFQGNSAPDKSGLPSDRFSAERTGGSVSTLTIQRTQQEDSAVYLCASSSPGSYGYTFGSGTRLTVV.

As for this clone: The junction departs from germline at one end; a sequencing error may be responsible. Written as DNA, the CDR3 is TGTGCCAGCAGTTACTCGACCGGGGGCAATCAGCCCCAGCATTTT. This gives the protein CASSYSTGGNQPQHF. V is TRBV6-4 and J is TRBJ1-5; no firm D call. Germline-derived CDR1 and CDR2 are MRHNA and SNTAGT. This CDR3 comprises 15 residues.

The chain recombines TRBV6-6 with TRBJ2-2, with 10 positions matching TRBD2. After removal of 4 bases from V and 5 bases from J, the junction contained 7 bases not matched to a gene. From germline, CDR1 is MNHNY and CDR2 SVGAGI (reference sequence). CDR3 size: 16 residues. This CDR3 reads CASSSQRGGLTGELFF. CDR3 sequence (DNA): TGTGCCAGCAGTTCCCAGCGGGGGGGCCTGACCGGGGAGCTGTTTTTT.

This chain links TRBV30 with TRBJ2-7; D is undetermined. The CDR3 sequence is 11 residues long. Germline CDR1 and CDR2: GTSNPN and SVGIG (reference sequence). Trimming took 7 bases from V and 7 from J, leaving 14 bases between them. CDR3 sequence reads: CALETYREQYF. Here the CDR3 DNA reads TGTGCCTTGGAGACGTATAGGGAGCAGTACTTC.